These T cell receptor beta chains were read from a single sample in a study of T cell responses to AZD1222 COVID-19 vaccine. Clones were read by immunoSEQ multiplex PCR, and TCRdb kept only the in-frame ones, dropping some. Among approximately 260,000 clones listed, 80% to 95% were seen once. Sequenced here: peripheral blood, sampled on day 0 of AZD1222 vaccination. These receptors originate from an adult in good health. Both conserved end residues are part of each CDR3. The order of the fields is clone size, V gene, J gene, D gene, CDR3 protein, CDR3 DNA. D genes are given only for firm matches. Size is omitted from some rows. Given values are once, few, many or a class for expanded clones.

clone size: NA
V gene: TRBV6-5
J gene: TRBJ2-2
D gene: TRBD1
CDR3 protein: CASSYAQGANTGELFF
CDR3 DNA: TGTGCCAGCAGTTACGCCCAGGGGGCGAACACCGGGGAGCTGTTTTTT

clone size: once
V gene: TRBV11-1
J gene: TRBJ1-1
D gene: TRBD1
CDR3 protein: CASTNRGLSTEAFF
CDR3 DNA: TGTGCCAGCACCAACAGGGGGCTGTCCACTGAAGCTTTCTTT

clone size: NA
V gene: TRBV3-1/TRBV3-2
J gene: TRBJ2-4
D gene: NA
CDR3 protein: CASSPRGALSKNIQYF
CDR3 DNA: TGTGCCAGCAGTCCAAGGGGGGCCCTTAGCAAAAACATTCAGTACTTC

clone size: NA
V gene: TRBV5-4
J gene: TRBJ2-5
D gene: NA
CDR3 protein: CASSLRGSQSETQYF
CDR3 DNA: TGTGCCAGCAGCTTGCGAGGATCTCAGTCGGAGACCCAGTACTTC

clone size: NA
V gene: TRBV7-9
J gene: TRBJ2-5
D gene: TRBD2
CDR3 protein: CASSSTSGTRNRETQYF
CDR3 DNA: TGTGCCAGCAGCTCTACTAGCGGGACTAGGAATCGGGAGACCCAGTACTTC

clone size: NA
V gene: TRBV18
J gene: TRBJ2-3
D gene: NA
CDR3 protein: CASSPRERTDTQYF
CDR3 DNA: TGTGCCAGCTCACCACGGGAACGCACAGATACGCAGTATTTT

clone size: few
V gene: TRBV28
J gene: TRBJ2-1
D gene: TRBD2
CDR3 protein: CASSLFLGLAGARLNEQFF
CDR3 DNA: TGTGCCAGCAGTTTATTCTTGGGACTAGCGGGAGCGCGGCTTAATGAGCAGTTCTTC

clone size: once
V gene: TRBV2
J gene: TRBJ1-1
D gene: NA
CDR3 protein: CASSEFPKENTEAFF
CDR3 DNA: TGTGCCAGCAGTGAATTCCCGAAGGAGAACACTGAAGCTTTCTTT

clone size: NA
V gene: TRBV10-3
J gene: TRBJ1-5
D gene: NA
CDR3 protein: CAASRTGGNQPQHF
CDR3 DNA: TGTGCCGCCTCTCGGACGGGCGGCAATCAGCCCCAGCATTTT

clone size: NA
V gene: TRBV5-1
J gene: TRBJ1-4
D gene: TRBD1
CDR3 protein: CASSEGQGVAEKLFF
CDR3 DNA: TGCGCCAGCAGCGAGGGACAGGGGGTTGCTGAAAAACTGTTTTTT

clone size: NA
V gene: TRBV12-3/TRBV12-4
J gene: TRBJ2-2
D gene: NA
CDR3 protein: CASSIAPGELFF
CDR3 DNA: TGTGCCAGCAGTATAGCGCCCGGGGAGCTGTTTTTT

clone size: NA
V gene: TRBV18
J gene: TRBJ1-1
D gene: NA
CDR3 protein: CATQLGTEAFF
CDR3 DNA: TGTGCCACCCAATTGGGCACTGAAGCTTTCTTT

clone size: NA
V gene: TRBV20-1
J gene: TRBJ2-1
D gene: NA
CDR3 protein: CSAPLGGQFF
CDR3 DNA: TGCAGTGCCCCCCTTGGTGGGCAGTTCTTC

clone size: few
V gene: TRBV6-5
J gene: TRBJ1-3
D gene: NA
CDR3 protein: CASSYSNRLGNTIYF
CDR3 DNA: TGTGCCAGCAGTTACTCGAATCGCCTCGGAAACACCATATATTTT

clone size: NA
V gene: TRBV6-6
J gene: TRBJ2-5
D gene: TRBD2
CDR3 protein: CASSPRASGNAVETQYF
CDR3 DNA: TGTGCCAGCAGTCCGAGGGCTAGCGGGAATGCGGTAGAGACCCAGTACTTC

clone size: once
V gene: TRBV5-5
J gene: TRBJ1-2
D gene: NA
CDR3 protein: CASSGGWGLGYGYTF
CDR3 DNA: TGTGCCAGCAGCGGAGGATGGGGGCTTGGCTATGGCTACACCTTC

clone size: NA
V gene: TRBV7-9
J gene: TRBJ1-4
D gene: NA
CDR3 protein: CASSLRGVGNEKLFF
CDR3 DNA: TGTGCCAGCAGCTTAAGGGGTGTCGGTAATGAAAAACTGTTTTTT

clone size: NA
V gene: TRBV11-3
J gene: TRBJ2-7
D gene: NA
CDR3 protein: CASNPGRAYEQYF
CDR3 DNA: TGTGCCAGCAACCCTGGTAGGGCGTACGAGCAGTACTTC

clone size: NA
V gene: TRBV7-2
J gene: TRBJ1-4
D gene: NA
CDR3 protein: CASSLDPSREEKLFF
CDR3 DNA: TGTGCCAGCAGCTTAGACCCCAGCCGGGAAGAAAAACTGTTTTTT

clone size: NA
V gene: TRBV4-1
J gene: TRBJ2-1
D gene: TRBD2
CDR3 protein: CASSQGRTRANEQFF
CDR3 DNA: TGCGCCAGCAGCCAAGGGCGGACTAGGGCCAATGAGCAGTTCTTC

clone size: NA
V gene: TRBV7-8
J gene: TRBJ1-4
D gene: NA
CDR3 protein: CASSIGTPEKLFF
CDR3 DNA: TGTGCCAGCAGCATCGGGACACCGGAAAAACTGTTTTTT

clone size: NA
V gene: TRBV3-1/TRBV3-2
J gene: TRBJ1-6
D gene: TRBD1
CDR3 protein: CASSDAGQGYSPLHF
CDR3 DNA: TGTGCCAGCAGCGACGCGGGACAGGGGTATTCACCCCTCCACTTT

clone size: NA
V gene: TRBV29-1
J gene: TRBJ2-5
D gene: NA
CDR3 protein: CSVEEGAAETQYF
CDR3 DNA: TGCAGCGTTGAAGAAGGGGCAGCAGAGACCCAGTACTTC

clone size: NA
V gene: TRBV5-1
J gene: TRBJ2-7
D gene: TRBD1
CDR3 protein: CASSPYPGQGDPYEQYF
CDR3 DNA: TGCGCCAGCAGCCCCTACCCGGGACAGGGGGACCCTTACGAGCAGTACTTC

clone size: NA
V gene: TRBV19
J gene: TRBJ2-2
D gene: NA
CDR3 protein: CASCPEPTGELFF
CDR3 DNA: TGTGCCAGTTGCCCAGAGCCCACCGGGGAGCTGTTTTTT

clone size: NA
V gene: TRBV6-2/TRBV6-3
J gene: TRBJ1-3
D gene: NA
CDR3 protein: CASSLDRSGNTIYF
CDR3 DNA: TGTGCCAGCAGCCTCGACAGGTCTGGAAACACCATATATTTT

clone size: NA
V gene: TRBV5-1
J gene: TRBJ1-4
D gene: TRBD1
CDR3 protein: CASSEGQGAEKLFF
CDR3 DNA: TGCGCCAGCAGCGAGGGACAGGGCGCCGAAAAACTGTTTTTT

clone size: NA
V gene: TRBV29-1
J gene: TRBJ2-7
D gene: TRBD1
CDR3 protein: CSAEGTGSYEQYF
CDR3 DNA: TGCAGCGCCGAGGGGACAGGCTCCTACGAGCAGTACTTC

clone size: NA
V gene: TRBV2
J gene: TRBJ1-3
D gene: NA
CDR3 protein: CASSEATGNTIYF
CDR3 DNA: TGTGCCAGCAGTGAAGCGACTGGAAACACCATATATTTT

clone size: NA
V gene: TRBV10-3
J gene: TRBJ1-1
D gene: NA
CDR3 protein: CAISAGVVAEENTEAFF
CDR3 DNA: TGTGCCATCAGTGCGGGGGTAGTAGCGGAGGAGAACACTGAAGCTTTCTTT

clone size: NA
V gene: TRBV27
J gene: TRBJ1-5
D gene: NA
CDR3 protein: CASRREGHNQPQHF
CDR3 DNA: TGTGCCAGCCGAAGGGAAGGCCACAATCAGCCCCAGCATTTT

clone size: NA
V gene: TRBV3-1/TRBV3-2
J gene: TRBJ1-2
D gene: NA
CDR3 protein: CASSRGAWGYTF
CDR3 DNA: TGTGCCAGCAGCCGGGGGGCCTGGGGCTACACCTTC

clone size: NA
V gene: TRBV20-1
J gene: TRBJ1-6
D gene: NA
CDR3 protein: CSASRGRDSPLHF
CDR3 DNA: TGCAGTGCTAGTAGAGGCCGGGACTCACCCCTCCACTTT

clone size: NA
V gene: TRBV11-2
J gene: TRBJ2-6
D gene: NA
CDR3 protein: CASSLRSAGPGANVLTF
CDR3 DNA: TGTGCCAGCAGCTTGAGATCGGCAGGGCCTGGGGCCAACGTCCTGACTTTC

clone size: NA
V gene: TRBV5-4
J gene: TRBJ2-5
D gene: TRBD2
CDR3 protein: CASSGTSGVSRETQYF
CDR3 DNA: TGTGCCAGCAGCGGAACTAGCGGAGTCTCCAGGGAGACCCAGTACTTC

clone size: NA
V gene: TRBV7-2
J gene: TRBJ2-1
D gene: TRBD1
CDR3 protein: CASSLGPQGANEQFF
CDR3 DNA: TGTGCCAGCAGCTTAGGCCCCCAGGGGGCCAATGAGCAGTTCTTC

clone size: NA
V gene: TRBV5-1
J gene: TRBJ1-2
D gene: NA
CDR3 protein: CASSLVAHGQLNYGYTF
CDR3 DNA: TGCGCCAGCAGCTTGGTTGCCCACGGACAGCTAAACTATGGCTACACCTTC

clone size: NA
V gene: TRBV2
J gene: TRBJ1-6
D gene: NA
CDR3 protein: CATQGTNSPLHF
CDR3 DNA: TGTGCCACCCAGGGTACCAATTCACCCCTCCACTTT

clone size: once
V gene: TRBV6-5
J gene: TRBJ2-4
D gene: NA
CDR3 protein: CASSYSWTDKNIQYF
CDR3 DNA: TGTGCCAGCAGTTACTCCTGGACAGACAAAAACATTCAGTACTTC

clone size: few
V gene: TRBV12-3/TRBV12-4
J gene: TRBJ1-5
D gene: NA
CDR3 protein: CASARGQPQHF
CDR3 DNA: TGTGCCAGTGCCCGGGGACAGCCCCAGCATTTT

clone size: NA
V gene: TRBV6-5
J gene: TRBJ2-7
D gene: TRBD1
CDR3 protein: CASSFDRAYEQYF
CDR3 DNA: TGTGCCAGCAGTTTCGACAGGGCCTACGAGCAGTACTTC

clone size: once
V gene: TRBV3-1/TRBV3-2
J gene: TRBJ1-1
D gene: NA
CDR3 protein: CATSAFPRVGPEAFF
CDR3 DNA: TGTGCCACCTCTGCATTTCCCAGGGTCGGCCCTGAAGCTTTCTTT

clone size: NA
V gene: TRBV19
J gene: TRBJ2-1
D gene: TRBD2
CDR3 protein: CASSPGLAQSEQFF
CDR3 DNA: TGTGCCAGTAGTCCGGGACTAGCCCAAAGTGAGCAGTTCTTC

clone size: NA
V gene: TRBV2
J gene: TRBJ2-3
D gene: TRBD2
CDR3 protein: CASSLLAGGQRIEDTQYF
CDR3 DNA: TGTGCCAGCAGTTTATTAGCGGGAGGCCAGAGAATAGAAGATACGCAGTATTTT

clone size: NA
V gene: TRBV5-1
J gene: TRBJ2-3
D gene: TRBD2
CDR3 protein: CASSLETSGGQHRAHF
CDR3 DNA: TGCGCCAGCAGCTTGGAGACTAGCGGGGGCCAGCACAGAGCTCATTTT

clone size: NA
V gene: TRBV5-1
J gene: TRBJ2-1
D gene: NA
CDR3 protein: CASSLEAASYNEQFF
CDR3 DNA: TGCGCCAGCAGCTTGGAGGCGGCCTCCTACAATGAGCAGTTCTTC

clone size: NA
V gene: TRBV7-2
J gene: TRBJ2-3
D gene: TRBD1
CDR3 protein: CASSLEDRGWYPGDTQYF
CDR3 DNA: TGTGCCAGCAGCCTTGAGGACAGGGGTTGGTACCCTGGAGATACGCAGTATTTT

clone size: NA
V gene: TRBV2
J gene: TRBJ2-7
D gene: TRBD1
CDR3 protein: CASRIAGTGSGEQYF
CDR3 DNA: TGTGCCAGCAGGATAGCTGGGACAGGGTCGGGAGAGCAGTACTTC